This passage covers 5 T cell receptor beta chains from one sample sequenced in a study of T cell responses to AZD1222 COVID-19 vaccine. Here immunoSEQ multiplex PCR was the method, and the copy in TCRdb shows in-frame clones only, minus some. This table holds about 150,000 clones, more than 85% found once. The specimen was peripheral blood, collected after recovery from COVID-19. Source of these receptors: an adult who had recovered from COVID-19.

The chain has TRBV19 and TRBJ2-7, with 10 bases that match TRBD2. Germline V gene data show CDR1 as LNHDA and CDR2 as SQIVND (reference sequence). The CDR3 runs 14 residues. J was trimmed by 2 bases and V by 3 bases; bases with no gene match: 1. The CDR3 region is CASSILAGAYEQYF. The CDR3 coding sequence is TGTGCCAGTAGTATCCTAGCGGGAGCCTACGAGCAGTACTTC.

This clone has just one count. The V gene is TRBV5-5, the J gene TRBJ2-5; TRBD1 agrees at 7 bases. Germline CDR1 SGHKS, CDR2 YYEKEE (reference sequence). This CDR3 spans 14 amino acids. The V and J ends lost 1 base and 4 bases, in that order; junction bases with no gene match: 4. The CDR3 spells CASSLTGVIETQYF. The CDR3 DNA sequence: TGTGCCAGCAGCTTGACAGGGGTAATAGAGACCCAGTACTTC.

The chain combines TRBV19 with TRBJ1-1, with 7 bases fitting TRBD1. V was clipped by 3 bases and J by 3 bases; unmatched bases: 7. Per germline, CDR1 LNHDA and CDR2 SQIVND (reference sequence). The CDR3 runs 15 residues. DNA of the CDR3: TGTGCCAGTAGTATGATAGACAGGGCGGACACTGAAGCTTTCTTT. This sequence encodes CASSMIDRADTEAFF.

The CDR3 is CASSIDRNNDYEQYF. CDR3 DNA sequence: TGTGCCAGTAGTATAGATCGAAACAACGACTACGAGCAGTACTTC. V is TRBV19 and J is TRBJ2-7; D is unclear. This CDR3 has 15 amino acids. Trimming stripped 0 bases from V and 3 bases from J, with 12 bases between. Germline V gene sequence: CDR1 LNHDA, CDR2 SQIVND (reference sequence).

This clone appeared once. Here the CDR3 DNA reads TGTGCCAGCAGCTTTGTGGCGGGGGGAGATACGCAGTATTTT. It specifies CASSFVAGGDTQYF. The rearrangement links TRBV7-2 to TRBJ2-3; 8 bases are a match to TRBD2. CDR3 size: 14 residues. Looked up from germline, CDR1 is SGHTA and CDR2 is FQGNSA. V lost 3 bases, J lost 5 bases, and 4 bases stayed unmatched.